Detailed here is one TCR beta chain. As processed by the authors: Quantification of nucleated cells was approximated via reference gene primer amplification. Measured with immunoSEQ multiplex PCR; TCRdb has only the in-frame clones, and not every one. V, J and clone size are those of that table, while D and trimming were read from the DNA. The table shows some 270,000 clones, with 90% occurring only once. The data belong to a study of blood T cell repertoires in COVID-19. The CDR3 runs to 13 residues. V shed 4 bases and J 4 bases; nucleotides not matched to a gene: 3. CDR1 is SGHAT, CDR2 FQNNGV, per germline.

The source material was peripheral blood. The gene calls are TRBV11-2 and TRBJ1-2, with 7 bases fitting TRBD1. The clonotype originates from a woman aged 60 to 75 with COVID-19, enrolled during active disease. The CDR3 sequence is CASSSTGAYGYTF. The DNA for the CDR3 is TGTGCCAGCAGCTCAACAGGGGCCTATGGCTACACCTTC.